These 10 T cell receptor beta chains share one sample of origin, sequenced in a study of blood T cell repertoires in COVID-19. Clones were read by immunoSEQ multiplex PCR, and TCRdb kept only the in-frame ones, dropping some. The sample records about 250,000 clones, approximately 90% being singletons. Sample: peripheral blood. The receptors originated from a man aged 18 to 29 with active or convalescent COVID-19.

DNA of the CDR3: TGTGCCTGGGAGGGAGGGCCTGAAGCTTTCTTT. Residues: CAWEGGPEAFF. The rearrangement links TRBV30 to TRBJ1-1; D unclear. This CDR3 is built from 11 residues. The germline gives CDR1 GTSNPN, CDR2 SVGIG (reference sequence). Trimming took off 5 bases at V and 6 bases at J, with 10 bases between the two ends.

The CDR3: CATSDEGQGFTEAFF. The CDR3 DNA reads TGTGCCACCAGTGATGAGGGACAGGGGTTCACTGAAGCTTTCTTT. V gene TRBV24-1 combines with J gene TRBJ1-1; 10 bases align to TRBD1. The CDR3 spans 15 residues. Germline V gives CDR1 KGHDR, CDR2 SFDVKD. V lost 3 bases to trimming and J lost 4 bases; unmatched junction nucleotides: 4.

The CDR3 DNA reads as TGTGCCAGCAGCCAAGGCGGGTGGACAACTAATGAAAAACTGTTTTTT. It translates to CASSQGGWTTNEKLFF. The genes are TRBV14 and TRBJ1-4; the D is unclear. The CDR3 has 16 amino acids. V was clipped by 1 base and J by 0 bases, with 9 bases between them. Germline loops: CDR1 SGHDN, CDR2 FVKESK. Drawing the rest from reference TRBV14 and TRBJ1-4, the complete variable domain is EAGVTQFPSHSVIEKGQTVTLRCDPISGHDNLYWYRRVMGKEIKFLLHFVKESKQDESGMPNNRFLAERTGGTYSTLKVQPAELEDSGVYFCASSQGGWTTNEKLFFGSGTQLSVL.

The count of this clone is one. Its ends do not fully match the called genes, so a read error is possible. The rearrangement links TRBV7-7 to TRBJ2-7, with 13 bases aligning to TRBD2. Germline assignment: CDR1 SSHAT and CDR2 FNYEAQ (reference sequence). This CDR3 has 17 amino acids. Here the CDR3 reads CASSSALAGGPNGEQYF. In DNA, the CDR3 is TGTGCTAGCAGCTCCGCACTAGCGGGAGGGCCGAATGGCGAGCAGTACTTC. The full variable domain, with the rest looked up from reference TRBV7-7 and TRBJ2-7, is GAGVSQSPRYKVTKRGQDVTLRCDPISSHATLYWYQQALGQGPEFLTYFNYEAQPDKSGLPSDRFSAERPEGSISTLTIQRTEQRDSAMYRCASSSALAGGPNGEQYFGPGTRLTVT.

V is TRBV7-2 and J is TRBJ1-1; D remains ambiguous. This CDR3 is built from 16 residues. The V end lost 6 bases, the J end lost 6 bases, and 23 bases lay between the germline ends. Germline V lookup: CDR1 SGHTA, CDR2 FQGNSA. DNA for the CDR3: TGTGCCAGCAGTACGGGAAGCGGCAAGCATAGAGCTGAAGCTTTCTTT. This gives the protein CASSTGSGKHRAEAFF. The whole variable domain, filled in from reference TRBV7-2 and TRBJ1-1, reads GAGVSQSPSNKVTEKGKDVELRCDPISGHTALYWYRQSLGQGLEFLIYFQGNSAPDKSGLPSDRFSAERTGGSVSTLTIQRTQQEDSAVYLCASSTGSGKHRAEAFFGQGTRLTVV.

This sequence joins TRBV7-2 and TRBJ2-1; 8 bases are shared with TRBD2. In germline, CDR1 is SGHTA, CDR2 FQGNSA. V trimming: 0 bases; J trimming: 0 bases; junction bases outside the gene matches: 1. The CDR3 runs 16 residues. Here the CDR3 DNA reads TGTGCCAGCAGCTTAGCCGGGACTAGCTCCTACAATGAGCAGTTCTTC. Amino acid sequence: CASSLAGTSSYNEQFF.

In DNA, the CDR3 is TGTGCCAGCAGTTACGCGGGGGGTCTCAACTATGGCTACACCTTC. It specifies CASSYAGGLNYGYTF. The chain carries TRBV6-5 and TRBJ1-2; possible D gene TRBD1, 5 bases. Germline V CDR1 and CDR2: MNHEY, SVGAGI. Trimming pared 2 bases from V and 2 bases from J, leaving 12 bases between. The CDR3 spans 15 residues.

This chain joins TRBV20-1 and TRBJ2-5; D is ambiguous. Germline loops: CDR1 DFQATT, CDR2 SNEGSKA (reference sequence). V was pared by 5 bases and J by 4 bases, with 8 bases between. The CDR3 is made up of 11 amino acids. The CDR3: CSAPYPETQYF. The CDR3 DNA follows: TGCAGTGCTCCCTATCCAGAGACCCAGTACTTC.

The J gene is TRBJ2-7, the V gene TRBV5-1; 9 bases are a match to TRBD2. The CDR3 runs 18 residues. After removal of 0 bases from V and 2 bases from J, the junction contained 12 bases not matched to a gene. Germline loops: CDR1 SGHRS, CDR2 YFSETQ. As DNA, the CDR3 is TGCGCCAGCAGCTTGGCCTGGCCTAGCGGGACGGGAACCTACGAGCAGTACTTC. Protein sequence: CASSLAWPSGTGTYEQYF.

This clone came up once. In nucleotides, the CDR3 is TGCAGCGACCTGACAGGGGGAACAGATACGCAGTATTTT. It encodes CSDLTGGTDTQYF. The chain has TRBV29-1 and TRBJ2-3; 9 positions match TRBD1. V was clipped by 7 bases and J by 3 bases; unmatched bases: 5. CDR1 and CDR2 from the germline V gene are SQVTM and ANQGSEA. The CDR3 extends over 13 amino acids.